This TCR beta chain was captured in a study of blood T cell repertoires in COVID-19. As handled by the study authors: Using reference gene primer amplification, nucleated cell counts were estimated. The method was immunoSEQ multiplex PCR; TCRdb's version includes in-frame clones alone and lacks a portion of them. That table is the source of V, J and clone size, and D and trimming were worked out from the DNA. Seen here are around 250,000 clones, 75% to 90% observed once, and the top ten hold under 2.5%. Recruitment covered under 25 US areas and drew participants whose ages spanned about 18 to 100 years. Which cohort a participant joined came from the clinical history participants gave. Before being deemed recovered, Cohort 3 donors had two negative PCRs, clearance, or symptom resolution. This clone appeared a few times. The specimen was PBMCs or T cells enriched from blood (not recorded which). This receptor was identified in a woman aged 45-65 years who had recovered from COVID-19.

CDR3 nucleotides: TGTGCCTGGAGTGAATTAACAGAGCAGTTCTTC. Residues: CAWSELTEQFF. The rearrangement links TRBV30 to TRBJ2-1; no reliable D call. The CDR3 totals 11 residues. CDR1 and CDR2 (germline): GTSNPN, SVGIG (reference sequence). Trimming left V 1 base short and J 10 bases short, with 8 bases between.